Described below is a single TCR beta chain sequence and its context. Its antigen is currently unknown. These data belong to a study of blood T cells in healthy people across ages. Study-level findings and limits: The long-lived group displayed more naive CD4+ cells, plus higher diversity, than the aged donors did.

Donors were healthy Caucasian individuals from Russia aged roughly 6 to 90. Then a second PCR, running about 7 to 11 cycles, was carried out with a sample-barcoded 5' primer and a J-beta primer mix. TCRdb passed the 5' RACE reads through MiXCR, listing each CDR3 protein once. The profile shows around 2 million distinct CDR3 sequences, about two fifths of them singletons. The specimen sequenced was blood. This TCR derives from a human donor in good health.

The chain's CDR3 is CASSGQGVPLHGYEQYF. CDR3 coding DNA: TGTGCCAGCAGTGGACAGGGGGTCCCCCTCCATGGCTACGAGCAGTACTTC. J is TRBJ2-7 and V is TRBV2, with 9 bases that match TRBD1. Trimming took 4 bases from V and 3 from J; bases not matched to a gene: 13. In germline, CDR1 is SNHLY, CDR2 FYNNEI. The CDR3 sequence is 17 residues long.